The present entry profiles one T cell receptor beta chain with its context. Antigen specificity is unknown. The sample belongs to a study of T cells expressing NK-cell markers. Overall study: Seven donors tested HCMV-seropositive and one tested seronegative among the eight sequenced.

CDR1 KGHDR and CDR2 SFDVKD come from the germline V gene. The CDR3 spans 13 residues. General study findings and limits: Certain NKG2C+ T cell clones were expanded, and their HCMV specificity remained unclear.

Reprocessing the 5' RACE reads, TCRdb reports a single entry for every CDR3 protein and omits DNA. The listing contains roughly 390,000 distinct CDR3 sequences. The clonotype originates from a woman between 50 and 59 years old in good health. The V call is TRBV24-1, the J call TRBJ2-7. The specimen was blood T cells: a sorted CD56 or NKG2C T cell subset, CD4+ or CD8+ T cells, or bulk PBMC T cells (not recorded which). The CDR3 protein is CATSDSRGYEQYF.